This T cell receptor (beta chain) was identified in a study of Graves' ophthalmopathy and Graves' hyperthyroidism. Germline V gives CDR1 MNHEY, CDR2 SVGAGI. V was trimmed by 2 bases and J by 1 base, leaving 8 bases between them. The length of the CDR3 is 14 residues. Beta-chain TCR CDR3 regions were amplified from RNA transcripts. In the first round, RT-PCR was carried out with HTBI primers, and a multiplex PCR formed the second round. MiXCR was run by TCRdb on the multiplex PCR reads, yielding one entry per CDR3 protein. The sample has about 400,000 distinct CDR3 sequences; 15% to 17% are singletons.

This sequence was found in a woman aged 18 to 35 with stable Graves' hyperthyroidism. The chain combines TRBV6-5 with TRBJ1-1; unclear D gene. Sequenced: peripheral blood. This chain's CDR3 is CASSYGQRNTEAFF. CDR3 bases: TGTGCCAGCAGTTACGGTCAGAGGAACACTGAAGCTTTCTTT.